This T cell receptor (beta chain) was profiled in a study of T cell repertoires in aging, cancer and after chemotherapy. TCR beta rearrangements were amplified from peripheral blood genomic DNA. General study findings and limits: The repertoire data cannot show anything about immunological memory following chemotherapy.

Rearranged V-D-J TRB sequences were amplified with a mixed TRB-A/B primer pool. MiXCR was run by TCRdb on the multiplex PCR reads, yielding one entry per CDR3 protein. The table has over 8,500 distinct CDR3 sequences, roughly a quarter seen once. The CDR3 loop spans 14 amino acids. With 4 bases removed from V and 13 bases from J, the gap between germline ends came to 17 bases. The germline gives CDR1 MDHEN, CDR2 SYDVKM. This clonotype was detected a few times. Its target is unknown. This rearrangement joins TRBV28 to TRBJ1-6; tentative D call: TRBD1 (5 bases). The receptor was isolated from a human donor in good health. Sequences were obtained from blood. CDR3 protein: CASSSGRLGLPLHF. CDR3 sequence (DNA): TGTGCCAGCAGTTCGGGACGGCTCGGATTGCCCCTCCACTTT.